This T cell receptor beta chain was documented in a study of technical replicates of blood from several donors. V shed 3 bases, J shed 4 bases, and the junction held 5 bases outside the gene matches. Looked up from germline, CDR1 is GTSNPN and CDR2 is SVGIG (reference sequence). The length of the CDR3 is 13 residues. Using immunoSEQ multiplex PCR, the repertoire was profiled, and TCRdb retains in-frame clones only, with some absent. The table records roughly 80,000 clones, around 93% of them present only once. Sequences were obtained from T cells isolated from PBMCs. The TCR originated in a human donor in good health. The V call is TRBV30, the J call TRBJ2-7; TRBD2 matches 8 bases. The CDR3 DNA sequence: TGTGCCTGGAGCGGGGGGGCTAGGTACGAGCAGTACTTC. It specifies CAWSGGARYEQYF.